A selection of T cell receptor beta chains follows, all from one sample in a study of blood T cell repertoires in COVID-19. Sequencing was performed with immunoSEQ multiplex PCR; in TCRdb, only in-frame clones are kept and a portion is missing. The sample has a few hundred thousand clones; 82% are singletons. Sequences were obtained from PBMCs or T cells enriched from blood (not recorded which). The receptors originated from a man aged 35 to 55 who had recovered from COVID-19. Each CDR3 is given with its conserved first and last residue. Expanded clones get a size class; other rows say once, few or many, or leave the size out.

V: TRBV27; size: .; length: 14; J: TRBJ1-6; CDR3: CASTDSSYNSPLHF
V: TRBV5-1; size: .; length: 17; J: TRBJ2-4; CDR3: CASSPVRSGRGKNIQYF
V: TRBV18; size: .; length: 14; J: TRBJ1-4; CDR3: CASSPLVGDEKLFF
V: TRBV5-6; size: .; length: 15; J: TRBJ2-1; CDR3: CASSLLRSSYNEQFF
V: TRBV14; size: few; length: 14; J: TRBJ1-5; CDR3: CASSPSGADQPQHF
V: TRBV7-2; size: .; length: 13; J: TRBJ1-2; CDR3: CASIVQGANGYTF
V: TRBV15; size: .; length: 16; J: TRBJ1-1; CDR3: CATSRGGGEGNTEAFF
V: TRBV7-2; size: few; length: 14; J: TRBJ2-5; CDR3: CASSYQTGQETQYF
V: TRBV6-2/TRBV6-3; size: once; length: 11; J: TRBJ2-7; CDR3: CASSPAYQQYF
V: TRBV5-1; size: .; length: 14; J: TRBJ1-2; CDR3: CASSLVLQGYGYTF
V: TRBV5-1; size: .; length: 13; J: TRBJ2-1; CDR3: CASSVQGRNEQFF
V: TRBV7-2; size: .; length: 14; J: TRBJ1-2; CDR3: CASSRTAGMEGYTF
V: TRBV18; size: .; length: 16; J: TRBJ2-3; CDR3: CASSPLAGYSTDTQYF
V: TRBV5-1; size: .; length: 15; J: TRBJ2-7; CDR3: CASSLVWDSSYEQYF
V: TRBV21-1; size: .; length: 15; J: TRBJ1-6; CDR3: CASSKAGQGGSPLHF
V: TRBV27; size: .; length: 14; J: TRBJ1-1; CDR3: CASSLNKQKAEAFF
V: TRBV6-5; size: .; length: 16; J: TRBJ1-2; CDR3: CASSYSVGDRDYGYTF
V: TRBV11-2; size: .; length: 13; J: TRBJ2-5; CDR3: CASSLIAGETQYF
V: TRBV3-1/TRBV3-2; size: .; length: 14; J: TRBJ1-1; CDR3: CASSRQTGNTEAFF
V: TRBV4-3; size: .; length: 15; J: TRBJ2-1; CDR3: CASSQDRGANNEQFF
V: TRBV28; size: .; length: 15; J: TRBJ2-6; CDR3: CASSLAGAGANVLTF
V: TRBV5-1; size: .; length: 14; J: TRBJ2-3; CDR3: CASSLELYTDTQYF
V: TRBV2; size: .; length: 15; J: TRBJ1-5; CDR3: CASSRRQGGNQPQHF
V: TRBV5-5; size: .; length: 15; J: TRBJ2-2; CDR3: CASSPVAANTGELFF
V: TRBV9; size: .; length: 15; J: TRBJ2-7; CDR3: CASSVDSGGVYEQYF
V: TRBV5-1; size: .; length: 14; J: TRBJ2-7; CDR3: CASSSTGPSYEQYF
V: TRBV9; size: once; length: 14; J: TRBJ1-1; CDR3: CASSVFPRVTEAFF
V: TRBV3-1/TRBV3-2; size: .; length: 16; J: TRBJ1-2; CDR3: CASSQGSGNWAYGYTF
V: TRBV27; size: .; length: 13; J: TRBJ2-7; CDR3: CASSLRVPYEQYF
V: TRBV4-1; size: .; length: 17; J: TRBJ2-3; CDR3: CASSQISRGASTDTQYF
V: TRBV2; size: .; length: 13; J: TRBJ1-1; CDR3: CASRGQSNTEAFF
V: TRBV7-8; size: few; length: 15; J: TRBJ2-1; CDR3: CASSLTGRVVDEQFF
V: TRBV3-1/TRBV3-2; size: once; length: 16; J: TRBJ2-5; CDR3: CASSHDPDRARETQYF
V: TRBV3-1/TRBV3-2; size: .; length: 15; J: TRBJ1-5; CDR3: CASSLGTGGNQPQHF
V: TRBV11-2; size: .; length: 16; J: TRBJ2-5; CDR3: CASSLAGRGGQETQYF
V: TRBV3-1/TRBV3-2; size: .; length: 16; J: TRBJ1-6; CDR3: CASSLERISYNSPLHF
V: TRBV11-2; size: .; length: 13; J: TRBJ2-1; CDR3: CASSLALYNEQFF
V: TRBV6-2/TRBV6-3; size: .; length: 13; J: TRBJ2-3; CDR3: CASSYSPADTQYF
V: TRBV6-1; size: .; length: 17; J: TRBJ1-4; CDR3: CASSVRGVLSNVEKLFF
V: TRBV7-9; size: .; length: 13; J: TRBJ2-7; CDR3: CASSLGTTDEQYF
V: TRBV19; size: .; length: 12; J: TRBJ2-7; CDR3: CASSTGEDEQYF
V: TRBV9; size: few; length: 13; J: TRBJ2-5; CDR3: CASGQGVGETQYF
V: TRBV5-1; size: .; length: 14; J: TRBJ2-1; CDR3: CASSGSGDYNEQFF
V: TRBV6-4; size: .; length: 19; J: TRBJ1-1; CDR3: CASSDPDPGQGPRDTEAFF
V: TRBV7-9; size: once; length: 12; J: TRBJ1-5; CDR3: CASSSGNQPQHF
V: TRBV3-1/TRBV3-2; size: .; length: 14; J: TRBJ1-5; CDR3: CASSGTGGGQPQHF
V: TRBV3-1/TRBV3-2; size: .; length: 13; J: TRBJ1-1; CDR3: CASSSGGIAEAFF
V: TRBV19; size: .; length: 13; J: TRBJ2-5; CDR3: CASSIGGRETQYF
V: TRBV30; size: .; length: 17; J: TRBJ2-2; CDR3: CAWMREAGTRDTGELFF
V: TRBV9; size: .; length: 18; J: TRBJ2-3; CDR3: CASSPGVSATSSTDTQYF
V: TRBV20-1; size: .; length: 11; J: TRBJ2-5; CDR3: CSARGWETQYF
V: TRBV5-1; size: .; length: 16; J: TRBJ2-7; CDR3: CASSTTGQGYSYEQYF
V: TRBV11-2; size: .; length: 19; J: TRBJ1-2; CDR3: CASSLLSGAGTGGLYGYTF